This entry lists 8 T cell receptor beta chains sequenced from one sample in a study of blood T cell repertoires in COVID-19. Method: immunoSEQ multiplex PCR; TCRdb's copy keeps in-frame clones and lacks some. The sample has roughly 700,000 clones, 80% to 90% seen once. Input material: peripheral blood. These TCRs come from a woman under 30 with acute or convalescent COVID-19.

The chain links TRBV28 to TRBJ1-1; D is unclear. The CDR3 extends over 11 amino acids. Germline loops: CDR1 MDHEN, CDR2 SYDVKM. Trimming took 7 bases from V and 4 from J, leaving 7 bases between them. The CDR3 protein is CASIGLTEAFF. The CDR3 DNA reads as TGTGCCAGCATTGGGCTCACTGAAGCTTTCTTT. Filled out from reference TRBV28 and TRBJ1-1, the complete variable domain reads DVKVTQSSRYLVKRTGEKVFLECVQDMDHENMFWYRQDPGLGLRLIYFSYDVKMKEKGDIPEGYSVSREKKERFSLILESASTNQTSMYLCASIGLTEAFFGQGTRLTVV.

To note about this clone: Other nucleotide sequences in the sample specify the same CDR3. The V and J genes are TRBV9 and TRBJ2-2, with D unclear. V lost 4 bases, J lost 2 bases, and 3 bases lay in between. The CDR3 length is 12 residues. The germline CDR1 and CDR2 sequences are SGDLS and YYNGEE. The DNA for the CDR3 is TGTGCCAGCAGCTTAAACACCGGGGAGCTGTTTTTT. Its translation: CASSLNTGELFF.

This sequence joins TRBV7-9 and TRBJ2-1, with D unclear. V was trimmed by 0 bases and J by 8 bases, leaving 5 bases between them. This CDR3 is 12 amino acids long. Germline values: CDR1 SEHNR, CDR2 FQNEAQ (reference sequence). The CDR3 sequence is CASSLADYEQFF. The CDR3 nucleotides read TGTGCCAGCAGCTTAGCTGACTATGAGCAGTTCTTC.

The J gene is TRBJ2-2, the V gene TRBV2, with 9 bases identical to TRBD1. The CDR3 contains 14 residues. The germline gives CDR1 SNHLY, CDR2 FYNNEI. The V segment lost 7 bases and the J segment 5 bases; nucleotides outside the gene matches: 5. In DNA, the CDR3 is TGTGCCAGCACCCGACAGGGGGGGACCGGGGAGCTGTTTTTT. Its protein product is CASTRQGGTGELFF.

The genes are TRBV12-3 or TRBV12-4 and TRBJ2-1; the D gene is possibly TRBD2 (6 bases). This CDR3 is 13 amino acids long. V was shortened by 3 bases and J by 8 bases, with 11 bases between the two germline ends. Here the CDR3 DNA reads TGTGCCAGCAGTTTGGGGGGTTGGGATGAGCAGTTCTTC. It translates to CASSLGGWDEQFF.

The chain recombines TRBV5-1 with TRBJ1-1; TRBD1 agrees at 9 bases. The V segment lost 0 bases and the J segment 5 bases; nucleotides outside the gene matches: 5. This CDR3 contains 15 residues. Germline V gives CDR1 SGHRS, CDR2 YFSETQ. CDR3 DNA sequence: TGCGCCAGCAGCTTGGAAGGGACAGGGCGGACTGAAGCTTTCTTT. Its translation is CASSLEGTGRTEAFF. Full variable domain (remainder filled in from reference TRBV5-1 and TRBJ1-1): KAGVTQTPRYLIKTRGQQVTLSCSPISGHRSVSWYQQTPGQGLQFLFEYFSETQRNKGNFPGRFSGRQFSNSRSEMNVSTLELGDSALYLCASSLEGTGRTEAFFGQGTRLTVV.

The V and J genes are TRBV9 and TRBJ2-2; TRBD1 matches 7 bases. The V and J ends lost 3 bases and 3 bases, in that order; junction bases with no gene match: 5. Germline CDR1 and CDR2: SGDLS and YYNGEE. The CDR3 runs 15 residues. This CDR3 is CASSATGAHTGELFF. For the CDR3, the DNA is TGTGCCAGCAGCGCTACAGGGGCACACACCGGGGAGCTGTTTTTT.

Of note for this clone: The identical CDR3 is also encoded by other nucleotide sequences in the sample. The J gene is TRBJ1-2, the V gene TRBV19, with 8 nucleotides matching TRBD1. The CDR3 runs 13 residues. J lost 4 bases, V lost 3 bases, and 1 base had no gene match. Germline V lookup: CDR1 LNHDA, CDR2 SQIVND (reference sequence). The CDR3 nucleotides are TGTGCCAGTAGTATTGACAGGGGCTATGGCTACACCTTC. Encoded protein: CASSIDRGYGYTF.